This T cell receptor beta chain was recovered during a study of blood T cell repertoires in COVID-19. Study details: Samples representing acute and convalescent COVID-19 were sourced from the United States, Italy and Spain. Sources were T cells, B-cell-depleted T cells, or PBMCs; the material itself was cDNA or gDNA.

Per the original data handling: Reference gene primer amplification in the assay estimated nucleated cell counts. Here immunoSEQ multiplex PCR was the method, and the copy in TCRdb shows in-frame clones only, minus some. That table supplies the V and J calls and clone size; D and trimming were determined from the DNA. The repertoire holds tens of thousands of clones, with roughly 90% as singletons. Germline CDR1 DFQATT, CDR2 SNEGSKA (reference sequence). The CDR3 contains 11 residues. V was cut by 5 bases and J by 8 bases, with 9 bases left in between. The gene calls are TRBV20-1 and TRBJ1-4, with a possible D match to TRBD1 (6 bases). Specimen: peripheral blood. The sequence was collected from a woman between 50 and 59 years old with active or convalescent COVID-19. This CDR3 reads CSALQGEKLFF. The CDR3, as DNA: TGCAGTGCTTTACAGGGCGAAAAACTGTTTTTT.